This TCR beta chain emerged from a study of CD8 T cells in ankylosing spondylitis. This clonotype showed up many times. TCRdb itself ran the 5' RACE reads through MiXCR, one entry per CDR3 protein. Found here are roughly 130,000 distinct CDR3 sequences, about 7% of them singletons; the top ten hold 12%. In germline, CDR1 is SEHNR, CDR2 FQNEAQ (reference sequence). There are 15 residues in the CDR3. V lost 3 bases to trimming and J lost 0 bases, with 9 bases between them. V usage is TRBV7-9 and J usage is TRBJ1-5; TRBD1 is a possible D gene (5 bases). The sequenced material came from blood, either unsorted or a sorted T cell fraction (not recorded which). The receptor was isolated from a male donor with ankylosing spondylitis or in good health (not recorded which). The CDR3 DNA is TGTGCCAGCAGCTTGACGGACAATAGCAATCAGCCCCAGCATTTT. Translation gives CASSLTDNSNQPQHF.